The present TCR beta chain was sequenced within a study of blood T cell repertoires in COVID-19. In the study's own analysis: Researchers report that nucleated cell counts were estimated from reference gene primer amplification. The table came from immunoSEQ multiplex PCR; TCRdb's copy has only in-frame clones and leaves some out. V, J and clone size were drawn from that table, and D and trimming were deduced from the DNA. The sample yields 95,000 to 120,000 clones, 88% seen once. V lost 3 bases, J lost 5 bases, and 13 bases lay in between. This CDR3 comprises 13 residues. CDR1 SQVTM and CDR2 ANQGSEA come from the germline V gene.

The sequence derives from a human donor in a cohort sampled during active COVID-19. The V and J genes are TRBV29-1 and TRBJ1-1, with D unresolved. Sequencing was done on a sample of peripheral blood. The CDR3 here is CSVDLGRGTEAFF. In nucleotides, the CDR3 is TGCAGCGTTGACTTGGGCCGGGGAACTGAAGCTTTCTTT.